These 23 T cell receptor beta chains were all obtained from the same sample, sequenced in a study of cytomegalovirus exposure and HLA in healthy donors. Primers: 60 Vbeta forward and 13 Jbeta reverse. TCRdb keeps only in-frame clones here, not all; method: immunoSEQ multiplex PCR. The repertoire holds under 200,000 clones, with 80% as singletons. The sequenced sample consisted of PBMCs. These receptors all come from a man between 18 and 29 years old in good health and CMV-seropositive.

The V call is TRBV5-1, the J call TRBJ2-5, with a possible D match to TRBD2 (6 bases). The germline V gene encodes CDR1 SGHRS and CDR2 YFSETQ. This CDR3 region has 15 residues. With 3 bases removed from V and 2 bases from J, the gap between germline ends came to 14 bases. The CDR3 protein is CASSSDLAPQETQYF. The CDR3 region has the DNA TGCGCCAGCAGCTCGGATCTAGCGCCACAAGAGACCCAGTACTTC.

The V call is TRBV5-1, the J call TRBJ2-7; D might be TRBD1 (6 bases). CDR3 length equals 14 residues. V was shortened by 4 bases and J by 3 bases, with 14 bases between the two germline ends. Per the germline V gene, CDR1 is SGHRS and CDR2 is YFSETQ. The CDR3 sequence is CASSTGTRDYEQYF. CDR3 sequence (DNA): TGCGCCAGCAGCACCGGGACACGGGACTACGAGCAGTACTTC.

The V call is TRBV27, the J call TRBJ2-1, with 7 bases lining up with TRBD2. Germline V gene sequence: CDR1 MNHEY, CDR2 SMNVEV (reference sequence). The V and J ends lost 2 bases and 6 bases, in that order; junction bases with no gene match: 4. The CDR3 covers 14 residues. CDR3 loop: CASSLKASGNEQFF. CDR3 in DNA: TGTGCCAGCAGTTTAAAGGCTAGCGGCAATGAGCAGTTCTTC.

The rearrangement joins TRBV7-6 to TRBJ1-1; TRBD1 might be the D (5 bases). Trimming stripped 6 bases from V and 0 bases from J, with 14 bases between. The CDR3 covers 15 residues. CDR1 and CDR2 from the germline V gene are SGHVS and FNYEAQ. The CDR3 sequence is CASSDYRGMNTEAFF. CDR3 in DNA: TGTGCCAGCAGTGATTATCGGGGGATGAACACTGAAGCTTTCTTT. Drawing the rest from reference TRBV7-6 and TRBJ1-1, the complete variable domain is GAGVSQSPRYKVTKRGQDVALRCDPISGHVSLYWYRQALGQGPEFLTYFNYEAQQDKSGLPNDRFSAERPEGSISTLTIQRTEQRDSAMYRCASSDYRGMNTEAFFGQGTRLTVV.

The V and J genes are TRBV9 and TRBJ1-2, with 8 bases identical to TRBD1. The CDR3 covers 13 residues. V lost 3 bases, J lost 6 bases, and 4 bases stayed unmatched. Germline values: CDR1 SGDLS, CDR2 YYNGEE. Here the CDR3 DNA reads TGTGCCAGCAGCGCCTACAGGGGGGATGGCTACACCTTC. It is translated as CASSAYRGDGYTF.

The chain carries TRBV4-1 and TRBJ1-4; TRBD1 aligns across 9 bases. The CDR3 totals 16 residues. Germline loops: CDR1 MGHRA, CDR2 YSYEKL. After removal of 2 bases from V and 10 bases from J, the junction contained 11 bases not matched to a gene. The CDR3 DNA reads TGCGCCAGCAGCCAATTGTGGGGGACAGGGATCCCAAAACTGTTTTTT. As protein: CASSQLWGTGIPKLFF.

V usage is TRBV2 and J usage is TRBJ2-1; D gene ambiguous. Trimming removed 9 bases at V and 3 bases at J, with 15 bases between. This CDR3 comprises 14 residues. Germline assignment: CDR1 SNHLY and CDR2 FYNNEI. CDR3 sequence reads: CASHSSPNYNEQFF. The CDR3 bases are TGTGCCAGTCATAGCTCCCCGAACTACAATGAGCAGTTCTTC.

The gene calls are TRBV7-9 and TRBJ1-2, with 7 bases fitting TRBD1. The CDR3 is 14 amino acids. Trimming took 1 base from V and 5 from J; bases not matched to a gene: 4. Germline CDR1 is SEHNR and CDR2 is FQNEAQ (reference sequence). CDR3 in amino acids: CASSLGDSLYGYTF. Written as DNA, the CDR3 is TGTGCCAGCAGCTTAGGGGACAGCTTATATGGCTACACCTTC.

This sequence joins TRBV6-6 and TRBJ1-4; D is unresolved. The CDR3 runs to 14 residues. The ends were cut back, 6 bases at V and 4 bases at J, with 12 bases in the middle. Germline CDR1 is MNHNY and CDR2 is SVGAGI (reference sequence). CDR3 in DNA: TGTGCCAGCAGCCACCCTGGAGATAATGAAAAACTGTTTTTT. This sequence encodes CASSHPGDNEKLFF.

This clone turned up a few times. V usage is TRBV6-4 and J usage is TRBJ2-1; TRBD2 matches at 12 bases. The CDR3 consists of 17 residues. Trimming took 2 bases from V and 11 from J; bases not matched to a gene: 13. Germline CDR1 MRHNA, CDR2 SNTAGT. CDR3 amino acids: CASSDGRLAGGLMKQFF. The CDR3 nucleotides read TGTGCCAGCAGTGACGGAAGGCTAGCGGGGGGGCTTATGAAGCAGTTCTTC.

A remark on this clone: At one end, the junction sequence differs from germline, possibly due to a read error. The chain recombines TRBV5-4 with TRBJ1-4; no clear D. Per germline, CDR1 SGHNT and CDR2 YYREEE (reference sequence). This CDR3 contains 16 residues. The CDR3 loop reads CASSPTTATTNEKLFF. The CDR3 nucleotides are TGCGCCAGCAGCCCGACAACAGCTACAACTAATGAAAAACTGTTTTTT.

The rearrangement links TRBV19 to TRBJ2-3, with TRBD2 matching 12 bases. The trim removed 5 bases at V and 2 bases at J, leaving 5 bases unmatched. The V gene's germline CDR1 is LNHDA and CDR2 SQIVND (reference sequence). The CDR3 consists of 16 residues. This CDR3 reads CASSSGLAGYTDTQYF. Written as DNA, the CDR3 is TGTGCCAGTAGTTCAGGACTAGCGGGATACACAGATACGCAGTATTTT.

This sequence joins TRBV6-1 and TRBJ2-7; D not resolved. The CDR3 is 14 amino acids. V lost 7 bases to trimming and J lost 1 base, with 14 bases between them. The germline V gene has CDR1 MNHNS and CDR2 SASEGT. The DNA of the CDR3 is TGTGCCAGCAAGGAGAAAATAGAGTCCTACGAGCAGTACTTC. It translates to CASKEKIESYEQYF.

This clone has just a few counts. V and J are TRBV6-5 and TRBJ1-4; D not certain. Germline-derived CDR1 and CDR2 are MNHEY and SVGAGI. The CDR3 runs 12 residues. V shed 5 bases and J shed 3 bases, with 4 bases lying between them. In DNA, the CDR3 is TGTGCCAGCAGTGCAGCTAATGAAAAACTGTTTTTT. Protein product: CASSAANEKLFF.

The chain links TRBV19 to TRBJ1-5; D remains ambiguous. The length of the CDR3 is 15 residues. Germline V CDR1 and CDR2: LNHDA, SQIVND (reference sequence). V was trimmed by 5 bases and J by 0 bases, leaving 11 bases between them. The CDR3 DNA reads TGTGCCAGTAGTTGGCTTATTTATAGCAATCAGCCCCAGCATTTT. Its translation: CASSWLIYSNQPQHF.

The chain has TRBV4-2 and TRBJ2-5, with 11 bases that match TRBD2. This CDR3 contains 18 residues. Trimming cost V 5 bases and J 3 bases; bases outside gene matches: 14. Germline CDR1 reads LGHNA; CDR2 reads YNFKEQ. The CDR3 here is CASSFPLAGAVREETQYF. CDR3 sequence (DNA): TGTGCCAGCAGCTTTCCACTAGCGGGAGCTGTTCGAGAAGAGACCCAGTACTTC.

The DNA for the CDR3 is TGTGCCAGCAGTTTATACGGGGTACCCGGGGAGCTGTTTTTT. Translated, it gives CASSLYGVPGELFF. The gene calls are TRBV27 and TRBJ2-2; TRBD2 is a possible D gene (5 bases). CDR3 length: 14 amino acids. V dropped 1 base and J dropped 6 bases, with 9 bases sitting between them. The germline V gene encodes CDR1 MNHEY and CDR2 SMNVEV (reference sequence).

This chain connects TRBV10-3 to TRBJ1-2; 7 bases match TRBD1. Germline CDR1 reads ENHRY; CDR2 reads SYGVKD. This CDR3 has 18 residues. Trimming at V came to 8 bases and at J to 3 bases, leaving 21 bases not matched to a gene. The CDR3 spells CAIQRGGRVNGFDYGYTF. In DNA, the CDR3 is TGTGCCATCCAAAGAGGGGGCAGGGTGAACGGTTTCGACTATGGCTACACCTTC.

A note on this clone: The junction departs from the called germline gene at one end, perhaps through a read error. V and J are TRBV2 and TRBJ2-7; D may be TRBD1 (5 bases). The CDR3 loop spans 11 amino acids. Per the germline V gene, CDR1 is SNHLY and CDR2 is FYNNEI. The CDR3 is CASMGQGERYF. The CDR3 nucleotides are TGTGCCAGCATGGGGCAGGGCGAGCGGTACTTC.

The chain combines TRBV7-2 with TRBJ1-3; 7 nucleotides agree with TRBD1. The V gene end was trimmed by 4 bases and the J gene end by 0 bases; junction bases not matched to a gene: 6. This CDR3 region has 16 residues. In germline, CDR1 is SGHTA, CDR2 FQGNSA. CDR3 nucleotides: TGTGCCAGCAGCTCAGATACAGGGGCCTCTGGAAACACCATATATTTT. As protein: CASSSDTGASGNTIYF.

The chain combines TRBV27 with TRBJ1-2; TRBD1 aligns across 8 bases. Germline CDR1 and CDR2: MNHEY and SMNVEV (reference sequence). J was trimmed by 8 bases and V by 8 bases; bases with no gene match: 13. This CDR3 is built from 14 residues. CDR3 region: CASGLPQGAGGYTF. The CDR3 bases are TGTGCCAGCGGATTGCCGCAGGGGGCCGGGGGCTACACCTTC.

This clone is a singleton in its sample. The DNA of the CDR3 is TGTGCCAGCAGCCCTTCCGGGACTAGCGGGGGGTGGGAGCAGTACTTC. Translation gives CASSPSGTSGGWEQYF. The chain links TRBV7-2 to TRBJ2-7, with 15 bases fitting TRBD2. The V segment lost 5 bases and the J segment 7 bases; nucleotides outside the gene matches: 9. Germline-derived CDR1 and CDR2 are SGHTA and FQGNSA. CDR3 length: 16 amino acids.

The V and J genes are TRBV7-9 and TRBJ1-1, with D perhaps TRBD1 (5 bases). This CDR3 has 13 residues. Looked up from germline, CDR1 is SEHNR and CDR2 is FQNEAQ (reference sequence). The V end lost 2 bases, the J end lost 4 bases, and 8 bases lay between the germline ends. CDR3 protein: CASSLYQGTEAFF. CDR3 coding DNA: TGTGCCAGCAGCTTATATCAGGGCACTGAAGCTTTCTTT.